These 21 T cell receptor beta chains share one sample of origin, sequenced in a study of glioma-infiltrating T cells. The iRepertoire nested amplicon-rescue multiplex PCR amplified TCR alpha and beta CDR3s from RNA. A single record per CDR3 protein comes from TCRdb applying MiXCR to the multiplex PCR reads. The sample lists approximately 190,000 distinct CDR3 sequences, about 32% occurring once. Sequencing was carried out using glioma tissue, nonneoplastic brain tissue, or PBMCs (not recorded which). These receptors were taken from a human donor with low-grade glioma or glioblastoma, undergoing nonglioma brain surgery, or in good health (not recorded which).

With regard to this clonotype: The conserved final phenylalanine or tryptophan is absent from the CDR3, which likely points to a read error. The V call is TRBV19, the J call TRBJ1-5; tentatively, D is TRBD1 (5 bases). Germline assignment: CDR1 LNHDA and CDR2 SQIVND (reference sequence). The CDR3 contains 17 residues. In DNA, the CDR3 is TGTGCAAGTACCAAAACCCGACAGACTGGAGACCCTCAGCCCCAGCATTGT. Its protein product is CASTKTRQTGDPQPQHC.

This clonotype was recorded at least ten times. The rearrangement uses TRBV27 and TRBJ2-1; 8 bases fit TRBD1. This CDR3 is 14 amino acids long. Germline-derived CDR1 and CDR2 are MNHEY and SMNVEV (reference sequence). V lost 4 bases and J lost 7; bases outside the gene matches: 6. CDR3 in amino acids: CASSSWGQENEQFF. The CDR3 nucleotides read TGTGCCAGCAGTTCGTGGGGACAGGAGAATGAGCAGTTCTTC.

The table lists this clonotype with many counts. This chain connects TRBV7-9 to TRBJ1-1; D is possibly TRBD1 (5 bases). Germline V gene data show CDR1 as SEHNR and CDR2 as FQNEAQ (reference sequence). This CDR3 spans 14 amino acids. V lost 5 bases, J lost 1 base, and 11 bases lay in between. CDR3 protein: CASSGATPNTEAFF. In DNA, the CDR3 is TGTGCCAGCAGCGGGGCGACACCGAACACTGAAGCTTTCTTT.

This clonotype was observed at least ten times. J is TRBJ2-4 and V is TRBV6-1; D not resolved. Trimming took 7 bases from V and 1 from J, leaving 23 bases between them. CDR1 MNHNS and CDR2 SASEGT come from the germline V gene. The CDR3 covers 18 residues. As DNA, the CDR3 is TGTGCCAGCACCGAGATTGGTGGCATCTCCGGGGCCAAAAACATTCAGTACTTC. The encoded protein is CASTEIGGISGAKNIQYF.

A word on this clonotype: Germline is not matched at one junction end, which may reflect a read error. The chain employs TRBV20-1 and TRBJ2-3; D possibly matches TRBD1 or TRBD2 (6 bases each). Germline lookup yields CDR1 DFQATT and CDR2 SNEGSKA (reference sequence). This CDR3 region has 13 residues. The CDR3 is CGARLGGKDTQYF. In nucleotides, the CDR3 is TGCGGTGCTAGGTTGGGGGGCAAAGATACGCAGTATTTT.

At least ten counts were recorded for this clonotype. The chain combines TRBV5-1 with TRBJ2-7; 10 bases line up with TRBD1. Germline V CDR1 and CDR2: SGHRS, YFSETQ. Trimming took 5 bases from V and 2 from J; bases not matched to a gene: 4. The CDR3 has 14 amino acids. As DNA, the CDR3 is TGCGCCAGCAGTCGGACAGGGGGTACCTACGAGCAGTACTTC. Translation: CASSRTGGTYEQYF. Looking up the rest from reference TRBV5-1 and TRBJ2-7 gives the full variable domain: KAGVTQTPRYLIKTRGQQVTLSCSPISGHRSVSWYQQTPGQGLQFLFEYFSETQRNKGNFPGRFSGRQFSNSRSEMNVSTLELGDSALYLCASSRTGGTYEQYFGPGTRLTVT.

This clonotype was observed at least ten times. The J gene is TRBJ2-3, the V gene TRBV6-1; the match to TRBD2 covers 10 bases. The CDR3 totals 16 residues. V was clipped by 4 bases and J by 5 bases; unmatched bases: 9. Germline V gene sequence: CDR1 MNHNS, CDR2 SASEGT. The chain's CDR3 is CASSGTLAGGLDTQYF. The DNA for the CDR3 is TGTGCCAGCAGTGGGACCTTAGCGGGAGGTTTAGATACGCAGTATTTT.

Details on this clonotype: A much larger clone sits a single nucleotide away, making a read error possible. This chain links TRBV3-1 with TRBJ2-7, with D unresolved. CDR3 size: 11 residues. Per germline, CDR1 LGHDT and CDR2 YNNKEL (reference sequence). DNA of the CDR3: TGTGCCAGCAGCCATGTATACGAGCGGTACTTC. Its protein is CASSHVYERYF.

V is TRBV11-2 and J is TRBJ2-7; D is uncertain. The V end was cut by 5 bases, the J end by 3 bases, with 11 bases between. CDR1 and CDR2 (germline): SGHAT, FQNNGV. This CDR3 comprises 13 residues. The CDR3 loop is CASSPLVFYEQYF. DNA of the CDR3: TGTGCCAGCAGCCCTCTAGTATTCTACGAGCAGTACTTC.

A note on this clonotype: A much larger clone differs from this one at a single base, so this may be a read error. The J gene is TRBJ2-1, the V gene TRBV12-3 or TRBV12-4; TRBD2 agrees at 11 bases. Trimming removed 6 bases from V and 4 bases from J; junction bases left unmatched: 2. This CDR3 has 14 amino acids. The CDR3 is CASRRTSGYNEQFF. As DNA, the CDR3 is TGTGCCAGCAGGAGGACTAGCGGGTACAATGAGCAGTTCTTC.

The CDR3 coding sequence is TGTGCCAGCAGCCAATGGAGGGAAGGGTCATATACGCAGTATTTT. Translation gives CASSQWREGSYTQYF. This chain joins TRBV3-1 and TRBJ2-3, with a tentative D call TRBD2 (6 bases). Trimming left V 2 bases short and J 7 bases short, with 16 bases between. Germline CDR1 LGHDT, CDR2 YNNKEL (reference sequence). This CDR3 region has 15 residues.

This clonotype appeared once. The chain is built from TRBV5-6 and TRBJ2-5; 9 bases align to TRBD2. The CDR3 has 17 amino acids. Germline CDR1 reads SGHDT; CDR2 reads YYEEEE. V shed 0 bases, J shed 5 bases, and the junction held 11 bases outside the gene matches. In DNA form, the CDR3 reads TGTGCCAGCAGCTTGGCCGGTGGGACTAGCCGTGGGGAGACCCAGTACTTC. This codes for CASSLAGGTSRGETQYF.

The table lists this clonotype with many counts. This sequence joins TRBV6-2 or TRBV6-3 and TRBJ2-4; D may be TRBD2 (6 bases). V lost 0 bases and J 0 bases, leaving 9 bases between the germline ends. In germline, CDR1 is MNHEY, CDR2 SVGEGT. The CDR3 consists of 16 residues. CDR3 sequence reads: CASSYSGGIAKNIQYF. The CDR3 DNA reads as TGTGCCAGCAGTTACTCGGGAGGAATAGCCAAAAACATTCAGTACTTC.

There are many counts of this clonotype. The rearrangement links TRBV28 to TRBJ2-5; D perhaps matches TRBD1 (6 bases). The CDR3 covers 14 residues. V was shortened by 2 bases and J by 2 bases, with 9 bases between the two germline ends. CDR1 is MDHEN and CDR2 is SYDVKM in the germline V gene. The CDR3 sequence is CASSLPGQQETQYF. As DNA, the CDR3 is TGTGCCAGCAGTTTACCCGGACAGCAAGAGACCCAGTACTTC.

CDR3 in DNA: TGTGCCTGGGTGGGGTTAGCCAAAAACATTCAGTACTTC. Amino acid sequence: CAWVGLAKNIQYF. This chain connects TRBV30 to TRBJ2-4; D uncertain. The germline V gene encodes CDR1 GTSNPN and CDR2 SVGIG (reference sequence). Trimming removed 5 bases from V and 0 bases from J, with 8 bases in between. The CDR3 covers 13 residues.

This chain connects TRBV6-2 or TRBV6-3 to TRBJ2-3; 7 bases line up with TRBD1. The CDR3 extends over 13 amino acids. The V and J ends lost 7 bases and 3 bases, in that order; junction bases with no gene match: 4. Per the germline V gene, CDR1 is MNHEY and CDR2 is SVGEGT. CDR3 amino acids: CASTPGQTDTQYF. For the CDR3, the DNA is TGTGCCAGCACCCCGGGACAGACAGATACGCAGTATTTT.

In its sample, this clonotype was seen a few times. The chain joins TRBV29-1 to TRBJ1-2; 7 positions agree with TRBD1. The germline CDR1 and CDR2 sequences are SQVTM and ANQGSEA. With V trimmed by 2 bases and J by 8 bases, 11 bases remained unmatched. This CDR3 spans 14 amino acids. For the CDR3, the DNA is TGCAGCGTTGAAATTTATGAGGGGGCGCGGGGCTACACCTTC. Encoded protein: CSVEIYEGARGYTF.

CDR3 protein: CASSIASEGAKHTEAFF. The DNA for the CDR3 is TGTGCCAGTAGTATAGCCTCCGAGGGGGCAAAACACACTGAAGCTTTCTTT. The rearrangement uses TRBV19 and TRBJ1-1, with 7 bases that match TRBD1. Trimming at V came to 1 base and at J to 3 bases, leaving 11 bases not matched to a gene. Germline V gene data show CDR1 as LNHDA and CDR2 as SQIVND (reference sequence). The CDR3 covers 17 residues. The variable domain in full, completed from reference TRBV19 and TRBJ1-1, reads DGGITQSPKYLFRKEGQNVTLSCEQNLNHDAMYWYRQDPGQGLRLIYYSQIVNDFQKGDIAEGYSVSREKKESFPLTVTSAQKNPTAFYLCASSIASEGAKHTEAFFGQGTRLTVV.

This clonotype appeared a few times. The V and J genes are TRBV5-1 and TRBJ1-1, with D perhaps TRBD1 (6 bases). The CDR3 runs 14 residues. Germline CDR1 is SGHRS and CDR2 is YFSETQ. The V and J ends lost 2 bases and 4 bases respectively, with 12 bases between them. CDR3 in amino acids: CASSLMSGATEAFF. The CDR3 nucleotides read TGCGCCAGCAGCTTAATGTCAGGGGCCACTGAAGCTTTCTTT.

This clonotype was detected many times. DNA of the CDR3: TGTGCCACCAGTGAGGGGTTCGGAACCACAGATACGCAGTATTTT. Its translation: CATSEGFGTTDTQYF. The chain recombines TRBV24-1 with TRBJ2-3; D is unclear. V lost 4 bases and J 2 bases, leaving 12 bases between the germline ends. CDR1 and CDR2 (germline): KGHDR, SFDVKD. The CDR3 runs 15 residues.

This clonotype has ten or more counts. The chain carries TRBV29-1 and TRBJ1-1; D remains ambiguous. With 5 bases removed from V and 1 base from J, the gap between germline ends came to 5 bases. This CDR3 spans 11 amino acids. Per the germline V gene, CDR1 is SQVTM and CDR2 is ANQGSEA. CDR3 protein: CSVTKNTEAFF. DNA for the CDR3: TGCAGCGTTACAAAGAACACTGAAGCTTTCTTT.